Listed below are T cell receptor beta chains from one sample, sequenced in a study of blood T cell repertoires in COVID-19. Repertoires were generated with immunoSEQ multiplex PCR, while TCRdb's copy carries only in-frame clones and drops some. The top ten hold less than 3.5% of the sample, which has about 160,000 clones, 75% to 90% seen once. The specimen was peripheral blood. All receptors derive from a woman aged 55-75 years with acute or convalescent COVID-19. Both conserved end residues are part of each CDR3. The order of the fields is J gene, clone size, D gene, V gene, CDR3 protein, CDR3 DNA. The D gene is left open where the match is weak. Size is omitted from some rows. Given values are once, few, many or a class for expanded clones.

j_call: TRBJ1-2; clone_size: few; d_call: TRBD1; v_call: TRBV5-3; cdr3_aa: CARSPGTGPYTF; cdr3_nt: TGTGCCAGAAGCCCCGGGACAGGGCCCTACACCTTC
j_call: TRBJ2-1; clone_size: .; d_call: .; v_call: TRBV7-3; cdr3_aa: CASSLNRVDNEQFF; cdr3_nt: TGTGCCAGCAGCTTAAACAGGGTTGACAATGAGCAGTTCTTC
j_call: TRBJ2-7; clone_size: .; d_call: TRBD1; v_call: TRBV3-1/TRBV3-2; cdr3_aa: CATADRAYEQYF; cdr3_nt: TGTGCCACCGCGGACAGGGCTTACGAGCAGTACTTC
j_call: TRBJ2-7; clone_size: .; d_call: TRBD1; v_call: TRBV28; cdr3_aa: CASSLLDGTASYNYEQYF; cdr3_nt: TGTGCCAGCAGTTTATTGGACGGGACAGCCTCTTATAACTACGAGCAGTACTTC
j_call: TRBJ1-3; clone_size: .; d_call: .; v_call: TRBV7-2; cdr3_aa: CASGRGSSGNTIYF; cdr3_nt: TGTGCCAGCGGGCGGGGGAGCTCTGGAAACACCATATATTTT
j_call: TRBJ1-2; clone_size: .; d_call: .; v_call: TRBV3-1/TRBV3-2; cdr3_aa: CASSQDRLGGYTF; cdr3_nt: TGTGCCAGCAGCCAAGACAGGTTGGGCGGCTACACCTTC
j_call: TRBJ1-5; clone_size: .; d_call: TRBD1; v_call: TRBV5-5; cdr3_aa: CASRPEGQTSNQPQHF; cdr3_nt: TGTGCCAGCAGACCTGAGGGACAGACGAGCAATCAGCCCCAGCATTTT
j_call: TRBJ2-7; clone_size: .; d_call: TRBD1; v_call: TRBV5-1; cdr3_aa: CASSLGQGAYEQYF; cdr3_nt: TGCGCCAGCAGCTTGGGACAGGGGGCCTACGAGCAGTACTTC
j_call: TRBJ2-5; clone_size: .; d_call: .; v_call: TRBV4-2; cdr3_aa: CASSQDGRVGSETQYF; cdr3_nt: TGTGCCAGCAGCCAAGATGGCAGGGTAGGGTCGGAGACCCAGTACTTC
j_call: TRBJ1-1; clone_size: .; d_call: .; v_call: TRBV5-1; cdr3_aa: CASSLGAGTEAFF; cdr3_nt: TGCGCCAGCAGCTTGGGGGCCGGCACTGAAGCTTTCTTT
j_call: TRBJ1-2; clone_size: few; d_call: TRBD1; v_call: TRBV2; cdr3_aa: CASRLTGEGYTF; cdr3_nt: TGTGCCAGCAGGCTGACAGGGGAAGGCTACACCTTC
j_call: TRBJ2-5; clone_size: .; d_call: .; v_call: TRBV5-1; cdr3_aa: CASSLGQLGSETQYF; cdr3_nt: TGCGCCAGCAGCTTGGGACAGTTGGGTTCGGAGACCCAGTACTTC
j_call: TRBJ2-7; clone_size: .; d_call: TRBD1; v_call: TRBV6-5; cdr3_aa: CASNPGQGREQYF; cdr3_nt: TGTGCCAGCAATCCGGGACAGGGAAGAGAGCAGTACTTC
j_call: TRBJ1-1; clone_size: .; d_call: .; v_call: TRBV3-1/TRBV3-2; cdr3_aa: CASSQRVSGTEAFF; cdr3_nt: TGTGCCAGCAGCCAACGCGTGTCTGGCACTGAAGCTTTCTTT
j_call: TRBJ2-5; clone_size: once; d_call: TRBD2; v_call: TRBV7-6; cdr3_aa: CASSLVTSGGTQETQYF; cdr3_nt: TGTGCCAGCAGCTTGGTGACTAGCGGGGGGACCCAAGAGACCCAGTACTTC
j_call: TRBJ1-5; clone_size: .; d_call: .; v_call: TRBV12-5; cdr3_aa: CASGYDYSNQPQHF; cdr3_nt: TGTGCTAGTGGCTACGACTATAGCAATCAGCCCCAGCATTTT
j_call: TRBJ2-4; clone_size: .; d_call: TRBD1; v_call: TRBV10-1; cdr3_aa: CASRPDREDETKNIQYF; cdr3_nt: TGCGCCAGCAGACCGGACAGGGAGGATGAGACCAAAAACATTCAGTACTTC
j_call: TRBJ2-3; clone_size: .; d_call: .; v_call: TRBV10-1; cdr3_aa: CASSDTNTDTQYF; cdr3_nt: TGCGCCAGCAGTGACACGAACACCGATACGCAGTATTTT
j_call: TRBJ1-6; clone_size: .; d_call: .; v_call: TRBV29-1; cdr3_aa: CSVEFGGNSPLHF; cdr3_nt: TGCAGCGTTGAATTCGGGGGTAATTCACCCCTCCACTTT
j_call: TRBJ2-1; clone_size: .; d_call: .; v_call: TRBV18; cdr3_aa: CASSPPTVPNEQFF; cdr3_nt: TGTGCCAGCTCACCACCGACTGTCCCTAATGAGCAGTTCTTC
j_call: TRBJ1-2; clone_size: few; d_call: .; v_call: TRBV4-3; cdr3_aa: CASSQDPRGDYGYTF; cdr3_nt: TGCGCCAGCAGCCAAGACCCTCGGGGAGACTATGGCTACACCTTC
j_call: TRBJ2-7; clone_size: .; d_call: .; v_call: TRBV27; cdr3_aa: CASSRYPLQTGMNEQYF; cdr3_nt: TGTGCCAGCAGCCGATACCCCCTCCAAACAGGGATGAACGAGCAGTACTTC
j_call: TRBJ2-1; clone_size: .; d_call: TRBD2; v_call: TRBV29-1; cdr3_aa: CSVEDLMAGGQVRSYNEQFF; cdr3_nt: TGCAGCGTTGAAGATTTGATGGCGGGGGGCCAAGTCCGCTCCTACAATGAGCAGTTCTTC
j_call: TRBJ2-3; clone_size: .; d_call: .; v_call: TRBV7-2; cdr3_aa: CASSLVGVPVGEAQYF; cdr3_nt: TGTGCCAGCAGCTTAGTGGGGGTCCCCGTGGGGGAGGCGCAGTATTTT
j_call: TRBJ1-2; clone_size: .; d_call: .; v_call: TRBV3-1/TRBV3-2; cdr3_aa: CASSQNGNYGYTF; cdr3_nt: TGTGCCAGCAGCCAAAACGGGAACTATGGCTACACCTTC
j_call: TRBJ2-2; clone_size: .; d_call: TRBD2; v_call: TRBV9; cdr3_aa: CASSVLAAPNTGELFF; cdr3_nt: TGTGCCAGCAGCGTACTAGCGGCTCCGAACACCGGGGAGCTGTTTTTT
j_call: TRBJ2-1; clone_size: .; d_call: TRBD1; v_call: TRBV24-1; cdr3_aa: CATSDRTGGYNEQFF; cdr3_nt: TGTGCCACCAGTGATCGAACAGGGGGGTACAATGAGCAGTTCTTC
j_call: TRBJ1-5; clone_size: .; d_call: TRBD1; v_call: TRBV7-2; cdr3_aa: CASSLSRDRVNQPQHF; cdr3_nt: TGTGCCAGCAGCTTATCCCGGGACAGGGTTAATCAGCCCCAGCATTTT
j_call: TRBJ2-6; clone_size: few; d_call: .; v_call: TRBV11-3; cdr3_aa: CASSLGGSGANVLTF; cdr3_nt: TGTGCCAGCAGCTTAGGAGGCTCTGGGGCCAACGTCCTGACTTTC
j_call: TRBJ2-7; clone_size: few; d_call: TRBD2; v_call: TRBV5-1; cdr3_aa: CASSLLAGVEYEQYF; cdr3_nt: TGCGCCAGCAGCCTACTAGCGGGGGTGGAGTACGAGCAGTACTTC
j_call: TRBJ2-2; clone_size: once; d_call: TRBD1; v_call: TRBV18; cdr3_aa: CASSPPGTGNTGELFF; cdr3_nt: TGTGCCAGCTCACCACCGGGGACAGGGAACACCGGGGAGCTGTTTTTT
j_call: TRBJ2-3; clone_size: .; d_call: .; v_call: TRBV6-4; cdr3_aa: CASSDAGTDTQYF; cdr3_nt: TGTGCCAGCAGTGACGCGGGGACAGATACGCAGTATTTT
j_call: TRBJ2-3; clone_size: .; d_call: .; v_call: TRBV3-1/TRBV3-2; cdr3_aa: CASSTSRGTDTQYF; cdr3_nt: TGTGCCAGCAGTACCAGCAGGGGCACAGATACGCAGTATTTT
j_call: TRBJ2-7; clone_size: .; d_call: .; v_call: TRBV18; cdr3_aa: CASSPLPTGPTRQYF; cdr3_nt: TGTGCCAGCTCACCACTCCCGACAGGTCCTACGAGGCAGTACTTC
j_call: TRBJ2-7; clone_size: .; d_call: .; v_call: TRBV7-9; cdr3_aa: CASSFDRPIYEQYF; cdr3_nt: TGTGCCAGCAGCTTCGACAGGCCGATTTACGAGCAGTACTTC
j_call: TRBJ1-1; clone_size: .; d_call: .; v_call: TRBV5-1; cdr3_aa: CASSFNPTGNTEAFF; cdr3_nt: TGCGCCAGCAGCTTTAACCCGACAGGGAACACTGAAGCTTTCTTT
j_call: TRBJ1-4; clone_size: few; d_call: .; v_call: TRBV5-1; cdr3_aa: CASSRGANEKLFF; cdr3_nt: TGCGCCAGCTCTAGGGGTGCTAATGAAAAACTGTTTTTT
j_call: TRBJ1-1; clone_size: .; d_call: TRBD1; v_call: TRBV29-1; cdr3_aa: CSVERRQGTEAFF; cdr3_nt: TGCAGCGTTGAACGCCGACAGGGCACTGAAGCTTTCTTT
j_call: TRBJ1-2; clone_size: once; d_call: TRBD1; v_call: TRBV27; cdr3_aa: CASSFSGTGSNYGYTF; cdr3_nt: TGTGCCAGCAGTTTTAGTGGGACAGGTTCCAACTATGGCTACACCTTC
j_call: TRBJ1-1; clone_size: .; d_call: TRBD1; v_call: TRBV27; cdr3_aa: CASSSQGARDTEAFF; cdr3_nt: TGTGCCAGCAGTTCCCAGGGGGCGCGGGACACTGAAGCTTTCTTT
j_call: TRBJ2-5; clone_size: once; d_call: TRBD1; v_call: TRBV11-3; cdr3_aa: CASSFVTGAQETQYF; cdr3_nt: TGTGCCAGCAGCTTTGTTACAGGGGCACAAGAGACCCAGTACTTC
j_call: TRBJ2-7; clone_size: .; d_call: TRBD1; v_call: TRBV19; cdr3_aa: CASSIGGTGTYEQYF; cdr3_nt: TGTGCCAGTAGTATAGGAGGGACAGGAACCTACGAGCAGTACTTC
j_call: TRBJ1-6; clone_size: .; d_call: TRBD1; v_call: TRBV3-1/TRBV3-2; cdr3_aa: CASSPRGQDNSPLHF; cdr3_nt: TGTGCCAGCAGCCCCCGGGGACAGGATAATTCACCCCTCCACTTT
j_call: TRBJ1-1; clone_size: .; d_call: .; v_call: TRBV27; cdr3_aa: CASSLGGVGTEAFF; cdr3_nt: TGTGCCAGCAGTTTGGGAGGGGTGGGAACTGAAGCTTTCTTT
j_call: TRBJ2-7; clone_size: once; d_call: TRBD1; v_call: TRBV19; cdr3_aa: CASSATGTAPYEQYF; cdr3_nt: TGTGCCAGTAGTGCAACCGGGACAGCTCCCTACGAGCAGTACTTC
j_call: TRBJ1-1; clone_size: .; d_call: TRBD1; v_call: TRBV2; cdr3_aa: CASSLGQAILNTEAFF; cdr3_nt: TGTGCCAGCAGCTTGGGACAGGCTATTCTGAACACTGAAGCTTTCTTT
j_call: TRBJ2-2; clone_size: .; d_call: .; v_call: TRBV24-1; cdr3_aa: CATSLTTTGELFF; cdr3_nt: TGTGCCACCAGTCTAACTACAACCGGGGAGCTGTTTTTT
j_call: TRBJ1-4; clone_size: .; d_call: .; v_call: TRBV9; cdr3_aa: CASSLEQGPNEKLFF; cdr3_nt: TGTGCCAGCAGCTTAGAACAGGGCCCTAATGAAAAACTGTTTTTT
j_call: TRBJ2-5; clone_size: .; d_call: .; v_call: TRBV5-4; cdr3_aa: CASSLEAGWGETQYF; cdr3_nt: TGTGCCAGCAGCTTGGAGGCGGGGTGGGGGGAGACCCAGTACTTC
j_call: TRBJ2-3; clone_size: .; d_call: TRBD2; v_call: TRBV5-1; cdr3_aa: CASSRPWTSGGTDTQYF; cdr3_nt: TGCGCCAGCAGCCGGCCCTGGACTAGCGGGGGCACAGATACGCAGTATTTT
j_call: TRBJ1-4; clone_size: .; d_call: .; v_call: TRBV27; cdr3_aa: CASKRGLVNEKLFF; cdr3_nt: TGTGCCAGCAAAAGGGGGTTGGTTAATGAAAAACTGTTTTTT
j_call: TRBJ2-2; clone_size: few; d_call: .; v_call: TRBV27; cdr3_aa: CASSLDFGSVRTGELFF; cdr3_nt: TGTGCCAGCAGTTTGGACTTCGGGAGTGTGCGTACCGGGGAGCTGTTTTTT
j_call: TRBJ1-2; clone_size: .; d_call: .; v_call: TRBV19; cdr3_aa: CASSITQGKRGGYTF; cdr3_nt: TGTGCCAGTAGTATCACACAGGGAAAGAGAGGTGGCTACACCTTC